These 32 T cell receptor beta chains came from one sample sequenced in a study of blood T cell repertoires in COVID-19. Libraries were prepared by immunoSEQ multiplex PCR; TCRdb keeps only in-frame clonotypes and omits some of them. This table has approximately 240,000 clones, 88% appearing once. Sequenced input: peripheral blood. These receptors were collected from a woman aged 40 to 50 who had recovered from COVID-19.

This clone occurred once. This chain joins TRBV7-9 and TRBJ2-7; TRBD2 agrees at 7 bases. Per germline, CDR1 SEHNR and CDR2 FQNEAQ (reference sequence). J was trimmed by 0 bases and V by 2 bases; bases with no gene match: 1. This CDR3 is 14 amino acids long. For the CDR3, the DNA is TGTGCCAGCAGCTTAAGCGGGGTCTCCTACGAGCAGTACTTC. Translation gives CASSLSGVSYEQYF. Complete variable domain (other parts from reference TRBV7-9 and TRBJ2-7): DTGVSQNPRHKITKRGQNVTFRCDPISEHNRLYWYRQTLGQGPEFLTYFQNEAQLEKSRLLSDRFSAERPKGSFSTLEIQRTEQGDSAMYLCASSLSGVSYEQYFGPGTRLTVT.

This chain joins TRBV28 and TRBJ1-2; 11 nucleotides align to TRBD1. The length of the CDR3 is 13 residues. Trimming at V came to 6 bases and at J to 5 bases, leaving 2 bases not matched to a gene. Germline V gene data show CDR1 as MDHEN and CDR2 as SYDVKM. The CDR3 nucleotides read TGTGCCAGCAGGGGACAGGGGGGGTATGGCTACACCTTC. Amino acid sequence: CASRGQGGYGYTF.

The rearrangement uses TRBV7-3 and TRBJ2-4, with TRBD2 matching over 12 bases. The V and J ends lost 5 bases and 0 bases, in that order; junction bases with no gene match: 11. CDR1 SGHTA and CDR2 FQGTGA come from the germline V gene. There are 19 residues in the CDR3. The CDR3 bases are TGTGCCAGCAGCATAAGACTAGCGGGGGCCCCAATAGCCAAAAACATTCAGTACTTC. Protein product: CASSIRLAGAPIAKNIQYF.

CDR3 sequence: CASRPGPNYEQYF. The CDR3 bases are TGTGCCAGCAGACCAGGGCCTAACTACGAGCAGTACTTC. The rearrangement links TRBV28 to TRBJ2-7; weak D call: TRBD1 (5 bases). This CDR3 comprises 13 residues. V was shortened by 6 bases and J by 3 bases, with 12 bases between the two germline ends. CDR1 MDHEN and CDR2 SYDVKM come from the germline V gene.

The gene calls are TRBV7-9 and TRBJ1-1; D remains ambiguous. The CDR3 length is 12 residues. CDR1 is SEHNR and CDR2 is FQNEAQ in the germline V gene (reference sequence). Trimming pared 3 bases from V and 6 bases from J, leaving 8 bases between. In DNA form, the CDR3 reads TGTGCCAGCAGCTTCTTAGTCTCTGAAGCTTTCTTT. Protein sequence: CASSFLVSEAFF. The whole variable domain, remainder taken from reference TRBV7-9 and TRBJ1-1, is DTGVSQNPRHKITKRGQNVTFRCDPISEHNRLYWYRQTLGQGPEFLTYFQNEAQLEKSRLLSDRFSAERPKGSFSTLEIQRTEQGDSAMYLCASSFLVSEAFFGQGTRLTVV.

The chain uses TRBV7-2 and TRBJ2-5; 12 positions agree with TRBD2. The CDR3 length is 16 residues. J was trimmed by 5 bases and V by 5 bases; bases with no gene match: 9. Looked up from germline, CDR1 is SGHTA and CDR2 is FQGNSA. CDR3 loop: CASSPGASGGVETQYF. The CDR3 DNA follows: TGTGCCAGCAGCCCCGGGGCTAGCGGGGGGGTGGAGACCCAGTACTTC.

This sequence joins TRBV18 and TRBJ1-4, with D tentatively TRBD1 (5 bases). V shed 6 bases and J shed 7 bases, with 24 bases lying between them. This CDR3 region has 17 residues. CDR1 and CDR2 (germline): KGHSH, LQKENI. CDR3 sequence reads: CASSHTWGEEYGEKLFF. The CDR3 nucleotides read TGTGCCAGCTCCCATACCTGGGGGGAGGAATACGGTGAAAAACTGTTTTTT.

The DNA for the CDR3 is TGTGCCAGCAGACGTTACAGGGGGGATAGTCAGCCCCAGCATTTT. Encoded protein: CASRRYRGDSQPQHF. This chain connects TRBV28 to TRBJ1-5; the match to TRBD1 covers 8 bases. The germline V gene encodes CDR1 MDHEN and CDR2 SYDVKM. The CDR3 runs to 15 residues. The J segment lost 6 bases and the V segment lost 6 bases, leaving 10 bases of the junction unmatched.

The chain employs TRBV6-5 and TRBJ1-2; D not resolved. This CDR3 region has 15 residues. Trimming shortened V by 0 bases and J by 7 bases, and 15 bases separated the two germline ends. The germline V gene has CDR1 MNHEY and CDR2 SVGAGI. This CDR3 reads CASSYSIGPGSGYTF. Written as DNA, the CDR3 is TGTGCCAGCAGTTACTCGATTGGCCCCGGGAGTGGCTACACCTTC.

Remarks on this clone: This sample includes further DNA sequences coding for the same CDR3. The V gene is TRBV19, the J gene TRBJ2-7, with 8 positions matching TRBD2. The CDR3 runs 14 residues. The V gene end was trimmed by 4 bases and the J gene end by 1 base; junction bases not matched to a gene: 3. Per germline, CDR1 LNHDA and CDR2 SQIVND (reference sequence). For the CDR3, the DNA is TGTGCCAGTAGTAAATTAGCGGGATCCTACGAGCAGTACTTC. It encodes CASSKLAGSYEQYF.

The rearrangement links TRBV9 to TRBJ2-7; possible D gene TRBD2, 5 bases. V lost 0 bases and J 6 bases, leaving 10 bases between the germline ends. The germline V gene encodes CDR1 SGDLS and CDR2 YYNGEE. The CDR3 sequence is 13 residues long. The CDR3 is CASSVAGYGEQYF. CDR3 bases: TGTGCCAGCAGCGTAGCGGGATACGGCGAGCAGTACTTC.

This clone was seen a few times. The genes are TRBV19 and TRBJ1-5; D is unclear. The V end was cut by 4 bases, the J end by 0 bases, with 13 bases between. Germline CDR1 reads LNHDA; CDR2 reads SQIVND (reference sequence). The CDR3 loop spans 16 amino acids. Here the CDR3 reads CASSTRGSYSNQPQHF. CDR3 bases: TGTGCCAGTAGTACCCGCGGTTCGTATAGCAATCAGCCCCAGCATTTT.

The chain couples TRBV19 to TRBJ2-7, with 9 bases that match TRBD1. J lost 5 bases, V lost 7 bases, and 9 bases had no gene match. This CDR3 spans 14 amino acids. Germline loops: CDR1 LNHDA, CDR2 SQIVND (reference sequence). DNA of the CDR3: TGTGCCAGTACCTCGGGACAGGGAGCCAACGAGCAGTACTTC. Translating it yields CASTSGQGANEQYF.

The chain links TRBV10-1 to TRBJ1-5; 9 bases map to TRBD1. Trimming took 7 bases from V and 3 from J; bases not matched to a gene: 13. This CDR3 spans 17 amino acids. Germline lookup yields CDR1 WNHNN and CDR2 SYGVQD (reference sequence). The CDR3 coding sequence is TGCGCCAGCAAAACCGGGACAGGGAATGGAAACAATCAGCCCCAGCATTTT. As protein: CASKTGTGNGNNQPQHF.

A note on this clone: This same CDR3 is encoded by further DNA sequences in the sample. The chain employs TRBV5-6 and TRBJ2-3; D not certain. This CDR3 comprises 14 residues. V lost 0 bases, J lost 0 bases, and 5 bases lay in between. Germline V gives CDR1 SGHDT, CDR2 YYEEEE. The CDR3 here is CASSLESSTDTQYF. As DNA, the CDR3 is TGTGCCAGCAGCTTGGAATCTAGCACAGATACGCAGTATTTT.

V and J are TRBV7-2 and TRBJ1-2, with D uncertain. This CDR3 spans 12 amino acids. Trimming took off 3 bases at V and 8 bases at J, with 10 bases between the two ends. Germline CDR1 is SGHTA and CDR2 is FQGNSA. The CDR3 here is CASSLSGLGYTF. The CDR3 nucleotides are TGTGCCAGCAGCTTGTCTGGCTTGGGCTACACCTTC.

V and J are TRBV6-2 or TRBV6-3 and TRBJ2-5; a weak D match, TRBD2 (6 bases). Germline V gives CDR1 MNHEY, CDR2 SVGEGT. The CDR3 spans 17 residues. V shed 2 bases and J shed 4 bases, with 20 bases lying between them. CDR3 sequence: CASSYGVPLAHTETQYF. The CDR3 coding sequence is TGTGCCAGCAGTTACGGGGTGCCACTAGCTCACACAGAGACCCAGTACTTC.

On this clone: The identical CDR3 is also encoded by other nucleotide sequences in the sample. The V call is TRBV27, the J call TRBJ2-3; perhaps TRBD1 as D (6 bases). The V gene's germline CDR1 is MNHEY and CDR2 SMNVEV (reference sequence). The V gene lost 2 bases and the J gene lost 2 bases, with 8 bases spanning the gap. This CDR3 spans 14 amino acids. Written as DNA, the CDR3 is TGTGCCAGCAGTTTAAACAGGGTCACAGATACGCAGTATTTT. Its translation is CASSLNRVTDTQYF.

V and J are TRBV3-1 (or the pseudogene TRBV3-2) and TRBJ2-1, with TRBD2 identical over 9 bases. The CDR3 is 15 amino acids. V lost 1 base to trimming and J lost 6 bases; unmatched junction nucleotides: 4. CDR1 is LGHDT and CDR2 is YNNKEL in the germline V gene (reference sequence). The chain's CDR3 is CASSQVSGSSNEQFF. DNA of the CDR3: TGTGCCAGCAGCCAAGTTAGCGGGAGCTCCAATGAGCAGTTCTTC.

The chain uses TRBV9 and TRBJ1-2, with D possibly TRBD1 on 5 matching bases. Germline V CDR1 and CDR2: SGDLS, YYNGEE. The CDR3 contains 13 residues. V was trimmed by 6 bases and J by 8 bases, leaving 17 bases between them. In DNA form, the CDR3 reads TGTGCCAGCACCGGGGGGTACCTAGGAGGCTACACCTTC. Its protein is CASTGGYLGGYTF.

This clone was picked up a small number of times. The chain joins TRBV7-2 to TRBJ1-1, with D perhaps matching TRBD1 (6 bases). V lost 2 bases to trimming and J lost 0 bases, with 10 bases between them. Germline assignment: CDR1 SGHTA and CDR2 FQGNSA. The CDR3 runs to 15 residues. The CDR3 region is CASSLSPGVNTEAFF. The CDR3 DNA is TGTGCCAGCAGCTTAAGTCCAGGGGTGAACACTGAAGCTTTCTTT.

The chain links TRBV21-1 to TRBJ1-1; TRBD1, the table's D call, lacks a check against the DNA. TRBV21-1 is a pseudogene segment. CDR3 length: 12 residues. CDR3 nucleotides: TGTGCCAGCAGCCCCAGACAGTGGATAAGAAGGTTT. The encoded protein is CASSPRQWIRRF.

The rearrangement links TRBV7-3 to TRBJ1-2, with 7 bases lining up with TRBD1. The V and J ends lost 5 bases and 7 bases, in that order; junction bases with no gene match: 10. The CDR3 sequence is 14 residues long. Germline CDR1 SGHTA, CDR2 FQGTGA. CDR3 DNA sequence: TGTGCCAGCAGCCCAGGACAGGCGGTGGGTGGCTACACCTTC. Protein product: CASSPGQAVGGYTF.

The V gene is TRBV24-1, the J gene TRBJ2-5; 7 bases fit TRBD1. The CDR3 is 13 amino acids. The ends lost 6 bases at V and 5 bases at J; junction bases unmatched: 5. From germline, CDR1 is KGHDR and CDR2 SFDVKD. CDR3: CATSRQGVETQYF. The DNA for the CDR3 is TGTGCCACCAGTAGACAGGGAGTGGAGACCCAGTACTTC.

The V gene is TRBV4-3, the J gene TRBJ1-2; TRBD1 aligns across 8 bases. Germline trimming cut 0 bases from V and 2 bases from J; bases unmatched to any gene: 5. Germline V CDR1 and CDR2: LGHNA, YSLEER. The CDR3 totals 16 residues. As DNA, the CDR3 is TGCGCCAGCAGCCAAGATCCTCAGGGGGCGAACTATGGCTACACCTTC. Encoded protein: CASSQDPQGANYGYTF.

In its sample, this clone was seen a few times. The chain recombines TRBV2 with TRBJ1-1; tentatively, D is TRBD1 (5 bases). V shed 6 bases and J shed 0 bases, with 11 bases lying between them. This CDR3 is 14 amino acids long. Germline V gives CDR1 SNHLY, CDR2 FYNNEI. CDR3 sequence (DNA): TGTGCCAGCAGACCTGACAGTATGAACACTGAAGCTTTCTTT. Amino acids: CASRPDSMNTEAFF.

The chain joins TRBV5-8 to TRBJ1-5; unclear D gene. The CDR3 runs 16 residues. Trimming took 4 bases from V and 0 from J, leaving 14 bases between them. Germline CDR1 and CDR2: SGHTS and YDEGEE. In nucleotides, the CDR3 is TGTGCCAGCAGCACTACATGGACTGCTAGCAATCAGCCCCAGCATTTT. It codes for CASSTTWTASNQPQHF.

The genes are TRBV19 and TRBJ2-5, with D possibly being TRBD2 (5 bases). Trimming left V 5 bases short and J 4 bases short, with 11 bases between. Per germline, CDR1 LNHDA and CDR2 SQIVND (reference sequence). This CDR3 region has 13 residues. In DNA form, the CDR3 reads TGTGCCAGTAGTGGTTATGCGGGAGAGACCCAGTACTTC. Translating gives CASSGYAGETQYF.

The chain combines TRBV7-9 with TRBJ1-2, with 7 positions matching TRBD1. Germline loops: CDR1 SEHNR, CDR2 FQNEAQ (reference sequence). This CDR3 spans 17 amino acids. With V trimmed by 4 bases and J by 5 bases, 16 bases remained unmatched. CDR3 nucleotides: TGTGCCAGCAGCTCCCGATTTATGGCCGGGACAGTTTATGGCTACACCTTC. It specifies CASSSRFMAGTVYGYTF.

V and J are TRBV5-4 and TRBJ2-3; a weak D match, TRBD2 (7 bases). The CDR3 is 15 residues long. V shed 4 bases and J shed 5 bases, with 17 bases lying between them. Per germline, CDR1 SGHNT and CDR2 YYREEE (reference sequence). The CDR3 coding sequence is TGTGCCAGCAGCACCAAGGGAGGGGGGGGAGATACGCAGTATTTT. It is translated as CASSTKGGGGDTQYF.

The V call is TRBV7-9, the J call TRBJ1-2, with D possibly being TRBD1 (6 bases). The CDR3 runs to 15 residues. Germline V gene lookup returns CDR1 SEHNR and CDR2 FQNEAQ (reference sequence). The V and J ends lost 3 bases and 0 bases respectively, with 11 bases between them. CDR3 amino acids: CASSLWTATNYGYTF. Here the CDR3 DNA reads TGTGCCAGCAGCTTGTGGACAGCTACTAACTATGGCTACACCTTC.

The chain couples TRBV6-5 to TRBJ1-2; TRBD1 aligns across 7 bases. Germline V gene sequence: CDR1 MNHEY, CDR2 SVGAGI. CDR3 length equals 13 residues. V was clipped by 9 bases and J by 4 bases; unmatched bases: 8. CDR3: CASRGGTGYGYTF. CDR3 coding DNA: TGTGCCAGTCGAGGGGGCACCGGCTATGGCTACACCTTC.